This T cell receptor (beta chain) was recorded in a study of blood T cell repertoires in COVID-19. Across the whole study: Acute-phase and convalescent COVID-19 samples originated in the United States, Italy and Spain.

The V gene end was trimmed by 1 base and the J gene end by 4 bases; junction bases not matched to a gene: 10. The CDR3 loop spans 18 amino acids. Germline CDR1 is MNHEY and CDR2 is SVGEGT. Measured with immunoSEQ multiplex PCR; TCRdb has only the in-frame clones, and not every one. This table has more than 150,000 clones, roughly 85% appearing once. The chain employs TRBV6-2 or TRBV6-3 and TRBJ2-4, with 10 bases aligning to TRBD2. The TCR was taken from a woman aged 25-40 years with acute or convalescent COVID-19. Sequencing was done on a sample of peripheral blood. The CDR3 protein is CASSYLDASGGLKNIQYF. The CDR3 nucleotides read TGTGCCAGCAGTTACTTAGATGCTAGCGGGGGATTAAAAAACATTCAGTACTTC.